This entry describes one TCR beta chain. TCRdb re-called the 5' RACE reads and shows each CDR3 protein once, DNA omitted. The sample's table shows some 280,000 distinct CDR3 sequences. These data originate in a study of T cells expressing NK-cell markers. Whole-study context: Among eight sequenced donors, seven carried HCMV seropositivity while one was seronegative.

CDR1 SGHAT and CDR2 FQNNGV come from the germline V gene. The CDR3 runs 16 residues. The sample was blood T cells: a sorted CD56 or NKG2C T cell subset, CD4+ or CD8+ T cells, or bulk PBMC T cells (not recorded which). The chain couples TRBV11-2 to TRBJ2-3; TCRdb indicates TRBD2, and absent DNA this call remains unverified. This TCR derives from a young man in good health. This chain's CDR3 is CASSLGITGGTDTQYF.